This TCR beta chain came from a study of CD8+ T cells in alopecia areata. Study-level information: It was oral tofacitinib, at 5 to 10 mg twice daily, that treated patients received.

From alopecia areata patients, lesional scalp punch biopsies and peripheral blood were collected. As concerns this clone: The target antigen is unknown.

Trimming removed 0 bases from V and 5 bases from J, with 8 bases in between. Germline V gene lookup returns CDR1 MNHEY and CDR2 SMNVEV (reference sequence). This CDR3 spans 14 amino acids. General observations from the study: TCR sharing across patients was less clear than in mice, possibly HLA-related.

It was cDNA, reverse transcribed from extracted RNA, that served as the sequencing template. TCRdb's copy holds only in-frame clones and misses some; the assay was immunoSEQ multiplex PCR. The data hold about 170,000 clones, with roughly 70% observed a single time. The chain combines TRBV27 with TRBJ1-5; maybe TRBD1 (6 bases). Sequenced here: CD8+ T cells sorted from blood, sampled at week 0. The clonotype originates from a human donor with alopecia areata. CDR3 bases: TGTGCCAGCAGTTTATCGGGGGCCCATCAGCCCCAGCATTTT. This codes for CASSLSGAHQPQHF.